The 27 T cell receptor beta chains reported below all come from one sample, sequenced in a study of T cell changes during pregnancy in multiple sclerosis. Data came from immunoSEQ multiplex PCR; TCRdb stores just in-frame clones and leaves some out. This table holds under 20,000 clones, 85% found once. The specimen was CD8+ T cells from peripheral blood mononuclear cells, collected after pregnancy. These receptors were taken from a female donor with multiple sclerosis, enrolled in a pregnancy study.

The rearrangement joins TRBV28 to TRBJ1-2; 8 bases match TRBD1. Germline V lookup: CDR1 MDHEN, CDR2 SYDVKM. CDR3 length: 15 amino acids. After removal of 1 base from V and 4 bases from J, the junction contained 5 bases not matched to a gene. This CDR3 reads CASSLYRGGGYGYTF. CDR3 coding DNA: TGTGCCAGCAGTTTATACAGGGGGGGCGGCTATGGCTACACCTTC.

This sequence joins TRBV4-3 and TRBJ1-4; 9 bases match TRBD1. The CDR3 loop spans 16 amino acids. Trimming took 3 bases from V and 1 from J; bases not matched to a gene: 3. Germline CDR1 LGHNA, CDR2 YSLEER. The chain's CDR3 is CASSHGTGITNEKLFF. The CDR3 DNA reads as TGCGCCAGCAGCCACGGGACAGGGATAACTAATGAAAAACTGTTTTTT.

V gene TRBV5-1 combines with J gene TRBJ2-7; the D gene is possibly TRBD1 (6 bases). The length of the CDR3 is 11 residues. Germline V gene lookup returns CDR1 SGHRS and CDR2 YFSETQ. Trimming stripped 5 bases from V and 6 bases from J, with 9 bases between. The CDR3 DNA reads as TGCGCCAGCAGGGACAGTTTCGAGCAGTACTTC. Protein: CASRDSFEQYF. Complete variable domain (other parts from reference TRBV5-1 and TRBJ2-7): KAGVTQTPRYLIKTRGQQVTLSCSPISGHRSVSWYQQTPGQGLQFLFEYFSETQRNKGNFPGRFSGRQFSNSRSEMNVSTLELGDSALYLCASRDSFEQYFGPGTRLTVT.

V usage is TRBV19 and J usage is TRBJ2-2; TRBD2 is a possible D gene (5 bases). CDR1 and CDR2 from the germline V gene are LNHDA and SQIVND (reference sequence). Trimming stripped 3 bases from V and 3 bases from J, with 11 bases between. CDR3 size: 15 residues. Written as DNA, the CDR3 is TGTGCCAGTAGTATTGTGGAGGCCCACACCGGGGAGCTGTTTTTT. Translating it yields CASSIVEAHTGELFF.

The rearrangement joins TRBV7-9 to TRBJ1-2; D might be TRBD1 (6 bases). CDR3 length: 15 residues. V was shortened by 4 bases and J by 0 bases, with 12 bases between the two germline ends. Per germline, CDR1 SEHNR and CDR2 FQNEAQ (reference sequence). DNA for the CDR3: TGTGCCAGCAGCTCAAGGGGGGGCCCTAACTATGGCTACACCTTC. Its translation: CASSSRGGPNYGYTF.

This sequence joins TRBV5-1 and TRBJ2-1, with no clear D. The V and J ends lost 0 bases and 9 bases respectively, with 4 bases between them. This CDR3 has 11 residues. Germline V gene lookup returns CDR1 SGHRS and CDR2 YFSETQ. CDR3 in DNA: TGCGCCAGCAGCTTGGGCGGTGAGCAGTTCTTC. This gives the protein CASSLGGEQFF.

The J gene is TRBJ2-1, the V gene TRBV6-1; TRBD2 is a possible D gene (6 bases). There are 13 residues in the CDR3. V was cut by 1 base and J by 12 bases, with 13 bases left in between. Germline V gives CDR1 MNHNS, CDR2 SASEGT. The CDR3 is CASSEEWEDPQFF. Here the CDR3 DNA reads TGTGCCAGCAGTGAAGAATGGGAGGACCCGCAGTTCTTC.

This clone has just a few counts. V and J are TRBV23-1 and TRBJ2-7, with 8 bases aligning to TRBD1. TRBV23-1 is designated an ORF whose function remains uncertain. The V segment lost 7 bases and the J segment 2 bases; nucleotides outside the gene matches: 10. The CDR3 is made up of 15 amino acids. The CDR3 reads CASTPPQGEAYEQYF. Written as DNA, the CDR3 is TGCGCCAGCACCCCGCCACAGGGGGAGGCCTACGAGCAGTACTTC.

The chain recombines TRBV11-2 with TRBJ2-2; D possibly corresponds to TRBD2 (6 bases). Trimming cost V 1 base and J 4 bases, with 10 bases left between them. This CDR3 has 15 residues. In germline, CDR1 is SGHAT, CDR2 FQNNGV. The chain's CDR3 is CASSLVGRATGELFF. In DNA form, the CDR3 reads TGTGCCAGCAGCTTAGTCGGGAGAGCCACCGGGGAGCTGTTTTTT.

This clone was recorded only once. The CDR3 sequence: CASSFRDRDTDTQYF. Here the CDR3 DNA reads TGTGCCAGCAGCTTCCGGGACAGGGACACAGATACGCAGTATTTT. This chain uses TRBV11-2 with TRBJ2-3; 9 bases are shared with TRBD1. The V gene end was trimmed by 3 bases and the J gene end by 2 bases; junction bases not matched to a gene: 3. Germline V gene data show CDR1 as SGHAT and CDR2 as FQNNGV. This CDR3 is built from 15 residues.

The chain joins TRBV6-1 to TRBJ1-4; 7 bases are shared with TRBD1. Trimming removed 3 bases from V and 5 bases from J; junction bases left unmatched: 6. This CDR3 has 15 residues. Germline values: CDR1 MNHNS, CDR2 SASEGT. For the CDR3, the DNA is TGTGCCAGCAGTGATTACGCAGGGGGGAATGAAAAACTGTTTTTT. Translated: CASSDYAGGNEKLFF.

This clone showed up just once. The V and J genes are TRBV15 and TRBJ1-1, with 9 bases identical to TRBD1. This CDR3 comprises 16 residues. V was clipped by 4 bases and J by 1 base; unmatched bases: 7. Germline V gene data show CDR1 as LNHNV and CDR2 as YYDKDF (reference sequence). CDR3 amino acids: CATSTENRGRNTEAFF. CDR3 DNA: TGTGCCACCAGCACTGAGAACAGGGGGCGGAACACTGAAGCTTTCTTT.

The chain uses TRBV7-9 and TRBJ1-4, with 7 bases identical to TRBD1. The CDR3 is made up of 15 amino acids. V was pared by 4 bases and J by 3 bases, with 5 bases of the junction left unmatched. Per the germline V gene, CDR1 is SEHNR and CDR2 is FQNEAQ (reference sequence). The CDR3 bases are TGTGCCAGCAGCTATACAGGGGCCCCTAATGAAAAACTGTTTTTT. Translated: CASSYTGAPNEKLFF.

V usage is TRBV13 and J usage is TRBJ2-4, with D possibly TRBD1 on 6 matching bases. CDR1 PRHDT and CDR2 FYEKMQ come from the germline V gene (reference sequence). V was cut by 5 bases and J by 8 bases, with 16 bases left in between. This CDR3 spans 14 amino acids. CDR3 sequence (DNA): TGTGCCAGCAGCGTAGACGACAGGCGGGACATTCAGTACTTC. Translating gives CASSVDDRRDIQYF.

V gene TRBV27 combines with J gene TRBJ1-2, with TRBD1 identical over 8 bases. Germline CDR1 and CDR2: MNHEY and SMNVEV (reference sequence). CDR3 size: 14 residues. Unmatched junction bases numbered 6, after V lost 2 bases and J lost 7 bases. The CDR3 region has the DNA TGTGCCAGCAGTTTAGGCGCAGGGGGCTTTGGCTACACCTTC. Translation gives CASSLGAGGFGYTF.

This clone was seen a single time. The genes are TRBV27 and TRBJ1-4; maybe TRBD1 (6 bases). There are 16 residues in the CDR3. Trimming removed 5 bases from V and 4 bases from J, with 17 bases in between. The V gene's germline CDR1 is MNHEY and CDR2 SMNVEV (reference sequence). The CDR3 spells CASSPSAGEFNEKLFF. CDR3 bases: TGTGCCAGCAGTCCTTCGGCAGGGGAATTTAATGAAAAACTGTTTTTT.

The rearrangement uses TRBV2 and TRBJ2-5, with 8 positions matching TRBD2. The CDR3 is 15 residues long. CDR1 and CDR2 from the germline V gene are SNHLY and FYNNEI. Trimming cost V 6 bases and J 5 bases; bases outside gene matches: 11. As DNA, the CDR3 is TGTGCCAGCAGGCCGCTACTAGCGGATGCGGAGACCCAGTACTTC. It yields the protein CASRPLLADAETQYF.

This chain connects TRBV10-3 to TRBJ2-2; D not resolved. CDR3 length: 13 amino acids. The germline V gene encodes CDR1 ENHRY and CDR2 SYGVKD. V lost 0 bases to trimming and J lost 3 bases, with 2 bases between them. CDR3 residues: CAISESDTGELFF. The CDR3 coding sequence is TGTGCCATCAGTGAGTCCGACACCGGGGAGCTGTTTTTT.

A single count supports this clone. The chain combines TRBV4-1 with TRBJ2-4; 10 bases fit TRBD2. Germline values: CDR1 MGHRA, CDR2 YSYEKL. This CDR3 region has 16 residues. J lost 8 bases, V lost 1 base, and 8 bases had no gene match. The CDR3 sequence is CASSQGAGGTVDIQYF. The DNA for the CDR3 is TGCGCCAGCAGCCAAGGAGCGGGAGGGACGGTTGACATTCAGTACTTC.

This chain uses TRBV15 with TRBJ2-1, with 10 positions matching TRBD1. Trimming cost V 5 bases and J 4 bases; bases outside gene matches: 8. The CDR3 has 16 amino acids. Germline values: CDR1 LNHNV, CDR2 YYDKDF (reference sequence). The DNA of the CDR3 is TGTGCCACCAGCGGACGGGACAGGGGTCGGTACAATGAGCAGTTCTTC. This encodes CATSGRDRGRYNEQFF.

V gene TRBV29-1 combines with J gene TRBJ1-2; the match to TRBD1 covers 11 bases. The CDR3 is 15 amino acids. V lost 1 base, J lost 6 bases, and 7 bases stayed unmatched. Germline CDR1 is SQVTM and CDR2 is ANQGSEA. In DNA, the CDR3 is TGCAGCGTTGAAGGGGACAGGGGGTGGGCTGATGGCTACACCTTC. Translated, it gives CSVEGDRGWADGYTF. The full variable domain, in which reference TRBV29-1 and TRBJ1-2 provide the parts outside the CDR3, is SAVISQKPSRDICQRGTSLTIQCQVDSQVTMMFWYRQQPGQSLTLIATANQGSEATYESGFVIDKFPISRPNLTFSTLTVSNMSPEDSSIYLCSVEGDRGWADGYTFGSGTRLTVV.

The J gene is TRBJ2-7, the V gene TRBV12-5, with a weak D call TRBD2 (5 bases). With 2 bases removed from V and 0 bases from J, the gap between germline ends came to 8 bases. CDR1 and CDR2 from the germline V gene are LGHNT and FRNRAP. The CDR3 contains 14 residues. For the CDR3, the DNA is TGTGCTAGTGGTTTGCTGGGGAGCTCCTACGAGCAGTACTTC. The encoded protein is CASGLLGSSYEQYF.

This CDR3 is CASSLGTGGETRYF. The CDR3, as DNA: TGTGCCAGCAGTTTGGGGACAGGGGGCGAAACGCGGTACTTC. The chain uses TRBV28 and TRBJ2-7; 12 bases fit TRBD1. Germline values: CDR1 MDHEN, CDR2 SYDVKM. V gave up 3 bases and J gave up 12 bases; unmatched junction bases: 9. The CDR3 is 14 residues long.

This sequence joins TRBV9 and TRBJ2-7, with 9 bases fitting TRBD2. Trimming removed 4 bases from V and 6 bases from J; junction bases left unmatched: 11. Germline V CDR1 and CDR2: SGDLS, YYNGEE. The CDR3 extends over 15 amino acids. The CDR3 loop is CASSPGGGRAFEQYF. The CDR3 nucleotides read TGTGCCAGCAGCCCCGGAGGCGGGAGGGCCTTCGAGCAGTACTTC. Full variable domain (remainder filled in from reference TRBV9 and TRBJ2-7): DSGVTQTPKHLITATGQRVTLRCSPRSGDLSVYWYQQSLDQGLQFLIQYYNGEERAKGNILERFSAQQFPDLHSELNLSSLELGDSALYFCASSPGGGRAFEQYFGPGTRLTVT.

CDR3 sequence: CASSPSGGAFNEQFF. The DNA of the CDR3 is TGTGCCAGCAGTCCCAGCGGAGGCGCTTTCAATGAGCAGTTCTTC. This chain connects TRBV7-9 to TRBJ2-1; D possibly corresponds to TRBD2 (5 bases). The V gene lost 6 bases and the J gene lost 6 bases, with 18 bases spanning the gap. CDR1 and CDR2 from the germline V gene are SEHNR and FQNEAQ (reference sequence). The CDR3 extends over 15 amino acids.

This chain links TRBV5-1 with TRBJ1-5; 7 bases are shared with TRBD1. CDR1 and CDR2 (germline): SGHRS, YFSETQ. There are 14 residues in the CDR3. The V gene end was trimmed by 2 bases and the J gene end by 7 bases; junction bases not matched to a gene: 6. CDR3 in amino acids: CASSLNRGGQPQHF. In DNA, the CDR3 is TGCGCCAGCAGCTTAAACAGGGGCGGCCAGCCCCAGCATTTT.

The chain recombines TRBV2 with TRBJ2-5, with 8 bases lining up with TRBD1. Germline trimming cut 8 bases from V and 2 bases from J; bases unmatched to any gene: 7. CDR1 SNHLY and CDR2 FYNNEI come from the germline V gene. The CDR3 runs 14 residues. Written as DNA, the CDR3 is TGTGCCAGCGAGGGACAGGTCTTACAAGAGACCCAGTACTTC. Protein product: CASEGQVLQETQYF.